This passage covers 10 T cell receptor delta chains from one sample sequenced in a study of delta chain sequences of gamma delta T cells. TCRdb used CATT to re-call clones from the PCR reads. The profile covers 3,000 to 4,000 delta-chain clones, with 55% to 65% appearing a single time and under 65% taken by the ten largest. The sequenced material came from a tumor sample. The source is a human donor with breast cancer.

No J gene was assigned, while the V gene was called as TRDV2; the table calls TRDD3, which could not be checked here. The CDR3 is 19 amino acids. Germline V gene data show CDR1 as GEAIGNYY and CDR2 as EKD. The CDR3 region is CACDTLGGFAAANDDILFF. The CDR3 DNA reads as TGTGCCTGTGACACCTTAGGGGGTTTCGCGGCGGCCAACGACGATATCCTCTTCTTT.

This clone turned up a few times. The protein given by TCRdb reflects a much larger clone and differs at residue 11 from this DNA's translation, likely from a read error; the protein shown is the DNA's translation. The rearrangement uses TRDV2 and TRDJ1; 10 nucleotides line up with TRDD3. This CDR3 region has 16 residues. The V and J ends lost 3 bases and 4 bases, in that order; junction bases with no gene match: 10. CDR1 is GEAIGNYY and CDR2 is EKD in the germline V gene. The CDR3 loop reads CACDLLGDTNIDKLIF. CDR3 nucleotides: TGTGCCTGTGACCTTTTGGGGGATACAAACATCGATAAACTCATCTTT.

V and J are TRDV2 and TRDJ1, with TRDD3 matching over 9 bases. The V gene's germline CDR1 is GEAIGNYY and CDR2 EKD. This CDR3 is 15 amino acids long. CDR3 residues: CSGDNRLGETDKLIF. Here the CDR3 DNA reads TGTTCTGGCGATAACCGACTGGGGGAAACCGATAAACTCATCTTT.

CDR3 amino acids: CACDTVGGPQTYKLIF. In DNA form, the CDR3 reads TGTGCCTGTGACACCGTTGGGGGCCCTCAGACCTATAAACTCATCTTT. The chain recombines TRDV2 with TRDJ1, with D maybe TRDD3 (6 bases). Per germline, CDR1 GEAIGNYY and CDR2 EKD. CDR3 length: 16 residues. V lost 0 bases to trimming and J lost 6 bases, with 19 bases between them.

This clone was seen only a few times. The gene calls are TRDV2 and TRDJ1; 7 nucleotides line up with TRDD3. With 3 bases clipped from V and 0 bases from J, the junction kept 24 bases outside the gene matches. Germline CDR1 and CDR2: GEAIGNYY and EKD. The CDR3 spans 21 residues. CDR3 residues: CACDALGIREGDRPYTDKLIF. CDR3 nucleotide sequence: TGTGCCTGTGACGCCCTGGGGATAAGGGAGGGGGACCGACCTTACACCGATAAACTCATCTTT.

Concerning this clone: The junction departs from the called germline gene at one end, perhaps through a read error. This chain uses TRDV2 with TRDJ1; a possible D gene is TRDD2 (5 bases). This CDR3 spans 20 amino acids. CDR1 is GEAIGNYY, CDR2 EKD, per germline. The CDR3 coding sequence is TGTGCCTGTGACACCTTGTTAAGGGAGCGGGACCGACCCTACACCGATATCCTCATTTTT. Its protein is CACDTLLRERDRPYTDILIF.

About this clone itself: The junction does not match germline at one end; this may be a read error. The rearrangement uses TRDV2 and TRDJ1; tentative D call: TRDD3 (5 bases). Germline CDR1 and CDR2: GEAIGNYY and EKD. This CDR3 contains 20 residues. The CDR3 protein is CACYTLSWEWVRPYTDTLIF. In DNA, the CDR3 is TGTGCCTGTTACACCTTGTCATGGGAGTGGGTCCGCCCTTACACCGATACACTCATCTTT.

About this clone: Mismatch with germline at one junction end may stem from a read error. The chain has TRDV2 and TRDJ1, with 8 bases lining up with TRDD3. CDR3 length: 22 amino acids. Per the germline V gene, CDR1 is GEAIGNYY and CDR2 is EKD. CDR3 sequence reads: CACDDYKLSLVPGDISGSKLIF. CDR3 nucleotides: TGTGCATGTGACGATTACAAGCTTTCGCTCGTACCGGGGGATATTTCGGGTAGTAAACTCATCTTT.

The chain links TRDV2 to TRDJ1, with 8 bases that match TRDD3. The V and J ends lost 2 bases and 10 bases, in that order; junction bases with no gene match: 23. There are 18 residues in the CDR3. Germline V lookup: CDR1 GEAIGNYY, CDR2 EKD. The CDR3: CACDILGDTVGNTVILIF. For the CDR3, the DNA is TGTGCCTGTGACATACTTGGGGATACAGTCGGGAATACCGTTATACTCATCTTT.

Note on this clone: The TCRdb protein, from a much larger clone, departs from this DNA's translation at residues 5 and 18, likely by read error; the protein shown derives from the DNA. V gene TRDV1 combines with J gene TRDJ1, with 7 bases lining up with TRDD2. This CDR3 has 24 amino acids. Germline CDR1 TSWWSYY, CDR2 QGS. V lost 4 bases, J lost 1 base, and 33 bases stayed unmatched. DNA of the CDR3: TGTGCTCTTGGGGGACGACGGATCGCGGCCTTCCTCCAAAGGGGGGGCCACTGCACCGATAAACTCATCTTT. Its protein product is CALGGRRIAAFLQRGGHCTDKLIF.